This is a list of T cell receptor beta chains from one sample in a study of blood T cell repertoires in COVID-19. TCRdb keeps only in-frame clones here, not all; method: immunoSEQ multiplex PCR. The sample has some 250,000 clones, 75% to 90% seen once. Input material: peripheral blood. Every receptor here comes from a woman under 40 who had recovered from COVID-19. Both conserved end residues are part of each CDR3. D genes are given only for firm matches.

>TRBV5-1|TRBJ1-5|TRBD1
CASSRGPGQGNQPQHF
>TRBV7-9|TRBJ1-5|.
CASATGLAYQPQHF
>TRBV4-3|TRBJ2-7|.
CASSQESGSYEQYF
>TRBV11-2|TRBJ2-2|.
CASSLRIGDTGELFF
>TRBV5-1|TRBJ1-6|.
CASSIGGVGSPLHF
>TRBV9|TRBJ2-1|TRBD2
CASSVGDYLSSYNEQFF
>TRBV19|TRBJ1-5|.
CASSIGGLTRQPQHF
>TRBV27|TRBJ2-2|.
CASSRGQNTGELFF
>TRBV5-1|TRBJ1-2|.
CASSYPDRRGYTF
>TRBV6-1|TRBJ1-2|TRBD1
CASSDRSTGFPEGYTF
>TRBV2|TRBJ1-1|.
CASSTGLNTEAFF
>TRBV9|TRBJ2-7|TRBD1
CASSERQGAGYEQYF
>TRBV6-5|TRBJ1-1|TRBD1
CASTLDRGMNTEAFF
>TRBV5-1|TRBJ1-1|TRBD1
CASSEQGGNTEAFF
>TRBV14|TRBJ1-2|TRBD1
CASRPTGQGATTF
>TRBV27|TRBJ1-3|.
CASSFGGSGNTIYF
>TRBV5-5|TRBJ2-5|.
CASSFPGNQPEETQYF
>TRBV2|TRBJ2-1|TRBD2
CASSEAGLALDEQFF
>TRBV6-4|TRBJ1-2|.
CASKHTDGYGYTF
>TRBV7-9|TRBJ2-7|.
CASSQNSYEQYF
>TRBV6-2/TRBV6-3|TRBJ2-5|TRBD2
CASSYRAGETQYF
>TRBV19|TRBJ2-6|.
CASSISSSGANVLTF
>TRBV12-3/TRBV12-4|TRBJ2-5|.
CASSLGRQKTQYF
>TRBV25-1|TRBJ1-1|.
CASSETVNTEAFF
>TRBV5-1|TRBJ1-1|TRBD1
CASRPGQGFAEAFF
>TRBV6-5|TRBJ2-7|TRBD2
CASSYTGVAGAEQYF
>TRBV5-5|TRBJ1-5|.
CASSQDSNNQPQHF
>TRBV9|TRBJ1-1|TRBD1
CASSVGAGGGNTEAFF